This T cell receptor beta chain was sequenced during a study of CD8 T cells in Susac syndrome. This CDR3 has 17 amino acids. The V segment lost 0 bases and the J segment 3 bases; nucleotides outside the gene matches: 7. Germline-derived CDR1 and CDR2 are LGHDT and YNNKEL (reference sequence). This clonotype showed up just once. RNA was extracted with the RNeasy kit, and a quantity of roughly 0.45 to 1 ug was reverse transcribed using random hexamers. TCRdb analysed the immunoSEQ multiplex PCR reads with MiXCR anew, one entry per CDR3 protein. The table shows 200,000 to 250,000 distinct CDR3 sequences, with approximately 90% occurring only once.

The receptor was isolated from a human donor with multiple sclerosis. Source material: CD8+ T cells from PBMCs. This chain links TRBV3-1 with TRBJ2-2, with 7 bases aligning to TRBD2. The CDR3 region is CASSQDEGGLDTGELFF. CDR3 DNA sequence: TGTGCCAGCAGCCAAGACGAGGGAGGGCTTGACACCGGGGAGCTGTTTTTT.